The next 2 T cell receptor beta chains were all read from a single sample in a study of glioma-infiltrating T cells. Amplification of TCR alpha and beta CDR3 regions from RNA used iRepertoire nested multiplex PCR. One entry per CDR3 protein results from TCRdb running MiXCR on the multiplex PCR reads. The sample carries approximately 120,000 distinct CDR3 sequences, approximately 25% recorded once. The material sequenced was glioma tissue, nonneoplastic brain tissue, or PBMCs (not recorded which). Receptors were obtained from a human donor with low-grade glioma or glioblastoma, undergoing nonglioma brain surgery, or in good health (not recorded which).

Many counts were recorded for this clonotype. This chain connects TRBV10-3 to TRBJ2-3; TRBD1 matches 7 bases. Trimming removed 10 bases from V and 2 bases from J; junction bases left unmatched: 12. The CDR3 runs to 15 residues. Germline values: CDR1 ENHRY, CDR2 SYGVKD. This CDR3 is CASKKSGGDTDTQYF. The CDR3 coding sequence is TGTGCCAGCAAAAAGTCAGGGGGAGACACAGATACGCAGTATTTT.

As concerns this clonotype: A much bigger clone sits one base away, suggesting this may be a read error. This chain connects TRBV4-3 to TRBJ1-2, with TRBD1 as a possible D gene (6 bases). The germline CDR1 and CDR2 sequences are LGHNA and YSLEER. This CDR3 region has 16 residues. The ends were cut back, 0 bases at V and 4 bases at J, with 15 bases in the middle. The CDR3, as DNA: TGCGCCAGCAGCCAAGAGGGGTCAGGGGTTGGCTATGGCTACACCTTC. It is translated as CASSQEGSGVGYGYTF.